This is a list of T cell receptor beta chains from one sample in a study of vaccination and CD4 T cells after COVID-19. Which antigens these TCRs recognize remains unknown. TCRdb ran MiXCR on the PCR reads and lists one entry per CDR3 protein. The sample has fewer than 9,500 distinct CDR3 sequences, roughly 57% seen once. Sequenced input: CD4+ T cells from blood, cultured in vitro. The receptors were gathered from a human donor who had recovered from COVID-19. The CDR3 runs from the conserved cysteine through the conserved F or W. A D gene is named only where the DNA matches it firmly. Clone size is stated in some rows and not others, as once, few, many or a class when expanded.

abundance	d_gene	v_gene	j_gene	CDR3nt	CDR3aa
.	.	TRBV6-1	TRBJ2-1	TGTGCCAGCAGTGAAGTTCGAGGCAATGAGCAGTTCTTC	CASSEVRGNEQFF
.	TRBD2	TRBV7-9	TRBJ2-5	TGTGCCAGCAGCTTAGCGCCTAGCGGGGACAACCAAGAGACCCAGTACTTC	CASSLAPSGDNQETQYF
.	.	TRBV27	TRBJ1-2	TGTGCCAGCAGTTTATACGGTGGCTACACCTTC	CASSLYGGYTF
few	TRBD1	TRBV18	TRBJ2-7	TGTGCCAGCTCATCACGGACAGGCAACTACGAGCAGTACTTC	CASSSRTGNYEQYF
.	.	TRBV19	TRBJ1-5	TGTGCCAGTAGTCCCCTCCAACCGGGGCCCCAGCATTTT	CASSPLQPGPQHF
once	.	TRBV29-1	TRBJ1-5	TGCAGCGTTTTACAGAGTCCCAATCAGCCCCAGCATTTT	CSVLQSPNQPQHF
few	.	TRBV27	TRBJ2-1	TGTGCCAGCAGTCCAACAGGGACTTTCCAGCAGTTCTTC	CASSPTGTFQQFF
.	.	TRBV20-1	TRBJ2-7	TGCAGTGCTAGACCAAATACGGGGAGGCGTCTCGAGCAGTACTTC	CSARPNTGRRLEQYF
few	.	TRBV7-9	TRBJ1-5	TGTGCCAGCAGCTTGTCAGAGAATCAGCCCCAGCATTTT	CASSLSENQPQHF
.	.	TRBV11-1	TRBJ1-5	TGTGCCAGCAGCTTATTTTCCAATCAGCCCCAGCATTTT	CASSLFSNQPQHF
few	.	TRBV7-8	TRBJ1-5	TGTGCCAGCAGCTCTTACTCGCAGCCCCAGCATTTT	CASSSYSQPQHF
few	.	TRBV7-6	TRBJ2-2	TGTGCCAGCAGCTCAGAGGCCAAAACCGGGGAGCTGTTTTTT	CASSSEAKTGELFF
.	.	TRBV19	TRBJ1-3	TGTGCCAGTAGTAGGGGCTCCACCTCTGGAAACACCATATATTTT	CASSRGSTSGNTIYF
.	TRBD1	TRBV7-2	TRBJ1-1	TGTGCCAGCAGCCGGGGACAGGCAAACACTGAAGCTTTCTTT	CASSRGQANTEAFF
.	.	TRBV2	TRBJ1-2	TGTGCCAGCAGTGAAGAGTATGGCTACACCTTC	CASSEEYGYTF